This entry is about one TCR beta chain. The CDR3 has 15 residues. V dropped 4 bases and J dropped 4; count of bases not matched to a gene: 5. From germline, CDR1 is LGHNA and CDR2 YNFKEQ. These data belong to a study of blood T cell repertoires in COVID-19. Overall study: PBMCs, B-cell-depleted T cells, or T cells were the source of the cDNA or gDNA that made up the material.

In the original workflow: Counts of nucleated cells, estimated from reference gene primer amplification, were obtained. TCRdb's table, derived via immunoSEQ multiplex PCR, lists solely in-frame clones and lacks some. The V and J calls and clone size were taken over from that table, and D and trimming were inferred from the DNA. The sample yields 65,000 to 80,000 clones, more than 80% seen once. The sequence was obtained from a young man with acute or convalescent COVID-19. The rearrangement links TRBV4-2 to TRBJ1-2; 11 bases agree with TRBD1. Material for sequencing was peripheral blood. CDR3 bases: TGTGCCAGCAGCCTGGGACAGGGGGATGTCTATGGCTACACCTTC. Translating gives CASSLGQGDVYGYTF.